Sequencing of this T cell receptor (beta chain) was carried out in a study of T-cell memory formation after mild COVID-19. Turning to the study itself: For the most part, TCR clusters were specific to one donor.

The germline gives CDR1 MNHEY, CDR2 SVGAGI. This CDR3 comprises 13 residues. Trimming cost V 0 bases and J 7 bases, with 9 bases left between them. This clonotype has a handful of counts. The antigen is unknown. MiXCR, run by TCRdb on the 5' RACE reads, gives a single entry per CDR3 protein. This sample carries approximately 150,000 distinct CDR3 sequences, approximately 15% of them seen once, and the ten largest clones take roughly 15%. Points from the study as a whole: Pre-infection memory showed some responding clones, and this suggested that cross-reactive memory joined. The main location of contracting CD4+ clones was CM and EM, and that of contracting CD8+ clones was EMRA.

The clonotype was recovered from an adult woman who had mild COVID-19 (a few samples of this study predate the infection). Cell type and time point are not known. The sample consisted of PBMCs or a T cell subset sorted from them (not recorded which). The rearrangement uses TRBV6-5 and TRBJ1-2, with D possibly being TRBD1 (6 bases). The CDR3 loop reads CASSYSPRGGYTF. The CDR3 nucleotides are TGTGCCAGCAGTTACTCTCCCAGGGGTGGCTACACCTTC.